This T cell receptor (beta chain) was identified in a study of CD8+ T cells in alopecia areata. Extracted RNA was reverse transcribed into cDNA, the sequencing template. The table came from immunoSEQ multiplex PCR; TCRdb's copy has only in-frame clones and leaves some out. The repertoire holds 250,000 or so clones, with about 68% as singletons. To note about this clone: Antigen: not known.

The CDR3 extends over 13 amino acids. Germline V gives CDR1 SGHDT, CDR2 YYEEEE. The V and J ends lost 0 bases and 2 bases respectively, with 6 bases between them. Study-level points and caveats: Among patients, TCR sharing was less clear than in mice, a difference possibly due in part to HLA diversity in the patient population. The study found higher clonality in lesional than normal scalp, especially in alopecia totalis/universalis.

Specimen: CD4+ T cells sorted from blood, collected at week 0. This sequence was found in a human donor with alopecia areata. V is TRBV5-6 and J is TRBJ2-7; D is undetermined. The CDR3, as DNA: TGTGCCAGCAGCTTGGACTTCCCCTACGAGCAGTACTTC. The encoded protein is CASSLDFPYEQYF.